This T cell receptor (beta chain) was documented in a study of T cells in Graves' hyperthyroidism and ophthalmopathy. Study-level information: Peripheral blood collection took place at initial diagnosis, before any treatment.

RNA transcripts provided the source from which TCR beta CDR3 regions were amplified. First-round RT-PCR with HTBI primers amplified the TCR CDR3 region. TCRdb re-called the multiplex PCR reads through MiXCR, storing one row per CDR3 protein. The sample holds about 640,000 distinct CDR3 sequences, less than 25% seen once. Germline V gene data show CDR1 as ENHRY and CDR2 as SYGVKD. V was cut by 7 bases and J by 3 bases, with 12 bases left in between. The CDR3 spans 13 residues. This clonotype has more than one count but fewer than ten. This clonotype was obtained from a man under 40 with Graves' ophthalmopathy. Sequencing used blood. V and J are TRBV10-3 and TRBJ1-2; the D gene is possibly TRBD1 (6 bases). This CDR3 is CAITTRQDYGYTF. In nucleotides, the CDR3 is TGTGCCATCACCACAAGACAGGACTATGGCTACACCTTC.